This TCR beta chain was profiled in a study of cytomegalovirus exposure and HLA in healthy donors. The CDR3 spans 18 residues. In germline, CDR1 is SGHVS, CDR2 FNYEAQ. V was pared by 5 bases and J by 2 bases, with 8 bases of the junction left unmatched. The PCR employed 60 Vbeta primers together with 13 Jbeta primers. Here immunoSEQ multiplex PCR was the method, and the copy in TCRdb shows in-frame clones only, minus some. This table has about 130,000 clones, around four fifths appearing once. Sequencing was done on a sample of PBMCs. This receptor was identified in a man aged 18 to 29 in good health and CMV-seropositive. V usage is TRBV7-6 and J usage is TRBJ2-3, with 15 nucleotides matching TRBD2. The CDR3 is CASSLVGLAGGDTDTQYF. For the CDR3, the DNA is TGTGCCAGCAGCCTCGTGGGACTAGCGGGGGGTGACACAGATACGCAGTATTTT. The variable domain in full, with the rest retrieved from reference TRBV7-6 and TRBJ2-3, is GAGVSQSPRYKVTKRGQDVALRCDPISGHVSLYWYRQALGQGPEFLTYFNYEAQQDKSGLPNDRFSAERPEGSISTLTIQRTEQRDSAMYRCASSLVGLAGGDTDTQYFGPGTRLTVL.